Below are 3 T cell receptor beta chains sequenced from a single sample in a study of EBV T-cell therapy then PD-1 blockade in nasopharyngeal carcinoma. The data were produced by immunoSEQ multiplex PCR, yet TCRdb's version contains in-frame clones alone and is incomplete. This table holds roughly 14,000 clones, 84% found once. Their cognate antigens are unknown. As for treatment: AdE1-LMPpoly-expanded autologous EBV-specific T-cell therapy followed by anti-PD-1 nivolumab. Material: CD8+ T cells from blood, obtained at roughly day 110 from a patient whose treatment included autologous EBV-specific T cells and nivolumab. Every receptor here comes from a man aged 35 to 55 with nasopharyngeal carcinoma.

The chain uses TRBV28 and TRBJ1-2; 10 bases agree with TRBD1. There are 14 residues in the CDR3. The V segment lost 5 bases and the J segment 4 bases; nucleotides outside the gene matches: 4. The germline V gene encodes CDR1 MDHEN and CDR2 SYDVKM. The DNA of the CDR3 is TGTGCCAGCAGTAGACAGGGGGCGATCTATGGCTACACCTTC. Its protein product is CASSRQGAIYGYTF.

CDR3 in DNA: TGTGCCAGCAGTTACTCGATGTCTACAGATACGCAGTATTTT. Translation gives CASSYSMSTDTQYF. The chain carries TRBV6-5 and TRBJ2-3; no clear D. This CDR3 spans 14 amino acids. Germline CDR1 is MNHEY and CDR2 is SVGAGI. Trimming took 0 bases from V and 3 from J, leaving 7 bases between them.

The gene calls are TRBV11-1 and TRBJ2-3; TRBD2 matches at 10 bases. The V segment lost 5 bases and the J segment 2 bases; nucleotides outside the gene matches: 7. Per germline, CDR1 SGHAT and CDR2 FQDESV (reference sequence). The CDR3 sequence is 16 residues long. The CDR3 DNA sequence: TGTGCCAGCAGCCTACAAGCGGGGGGGGCCACAGATACGCAGTATTTT. As protein: CASSLQAGGATDTQYF.